Given below is one TCR beta chain in context. The V gene end was trimmed by 4 bases and the J gene end by 2 bases; junction bases not matched to a gene: 9. This CDR3 is built from 17 residues. Per the germline V gene, CDR1 is SGHAT and CDR2 is FQNNGV. These data are taken from a study of blood T cell repertoires in COVID-19. Study summary: From T cells, B-cell-depleted T cells, or PBMCs came the material, which was cDNA or gDNA.

Donors of Cohort 3 who recovered were those that had two negative PCRs, clearance, or symptom resolution. Per the original data handling: Amplifying reference gene primers gave estimates of nucleated cell counts. Produced via immunoSEQ multiplex PCR; TCRdb's table is partial and in-frame only. V and J calls and clone size come straight from that table; D and trimming were deduced from the DNA. The table shows about 350,000 clones, with roughly 90% occurring only once. This clonotype was sampled from a woman aged 30 to 39 who had recovered from COVID-19. Specimen: PBMCs or T cells enriched from blood (not recorded which). This chain connects TRBV11-2 to TRBJ1-2, with 11 nucleotides matching TRBD1. The CDR3 loop reads CASSSLYGDRGNYGYTF. Written as DNA, the CDR3 is TGTGCCAGCAGCTCCCTCTACGGGGACAGGGGGAACTATGGCTACACCTTC.